These 21 T cell receptor beta chains were sequenced from one sample in a study of response to subunit inactivated influenza vaccine. MiXCR was run by TCRdb on the RT-PCR reads, yielding one entry per CDR3 protein. The data hold approximately 480,000 distinct CDR3 sequences, with about a tenth observed a single time. Specimen: PBMCs from blood, collected roughly 6 weeks after vaccination. The receptors come from a man over 45 who received an inactivated influenza vaccine.

This chain joins TRBV15 and TRBJ2-6; D gene uncertain. Germline V gene sequence: CDR1 LNHNV, CDR2 YYDKDF (reference sequence). V lost 4 bases and J lost 4, with 11 bases in between. The CDR3 covers 15 residues. CDR3 nucleotide sequence: TGTGCCACCAGCACCCGGACGAGGGGGGCCAACGTCCTGACTTTC. Amino acid sequence: CATSTRTRGANVLTF. The whole variable domain, filled in from reference TRBV15 and TRBJ2-6, reads DAMVIQNPRYQVTQFGKPVTLSCSQTLNHNVMYWYQQKSSQAPKLLFHYYDKDFNNEADTPDNFQSRRPNTSFCFLDIRSPGLGDTAMYLCATSTRTRGANVLTFGAGSRLTVL.

In its sample, this clonotype was seen a few times. The CDR3 protein is CASSGTGLAGELFF. As DNA, the CDR3 is TGCGCCAGCAGCGGGACAGGGCTGGCCGGGGAGCTGTTTTTT. The chain couples TRBV5-1 to TRBJ2-2, with 9 bases fitting TRBD1. From germline, CDR1 is SGHRS and CDR2 YFSETQ. The length of the CDR3 is 14 residues. The ends lost 4 bases at V and 6 bases at J; junction bases unmatched: 4.

This clonotype was picked up a small number of times. The chain is built from TRBV10-3 and TRBJ2-2; a possible D gene is TRBD1 (6 bases). Between the trimmed V and J ends, which lost 6 bases and 4 bases, there was a span of 9 bases. Germline-derived CDR1 and CDR2 are ENHRY and SYGVKD. This CDR3 comprises 13 residues. This CDR3 reads CAIRADSTGELFF. In DNA form, the CDR3 reads TGTGCCATCAGGGCGGACAGCACCGGGGAGCTGTTTTTT.

This clonotype was counted a few times. This chain uses TRBV6-5 with TRBJ1-2; D is unresolved. The CDR3 consists of 15 residues. Germline lookup yields CDR1 MNHEY and CDR2 SVGAGI. The V end was cut by 2 bases, the J end by 7 bases, with 17 bases between. The CDR3, as DNA: TGTGCCAGCAGTTACATCGGACGGACGTCTTCTGGCTACACCTTC. It encodes CASSYIGRTSSGYTF.

The V and J genes are TRBV21-1 and TRBJ1-1; the table assigns TRBD1, which was not confirmed against the DNA. TRBV21-1 is marked as a pseudogene. CDR3 length: 17 residues. The CDR3 DNA sequence: TGTGCCAGCAGCAAAAAGGGGGGGGGGACAATGAACACTGAAGCTTTCTTT. Encoded protein: CASSKKGGGTMNTEAFF.

V and J are TRBV27 and TRBJ2-7, with TRBD1 identical over 8 bases. CDR1 is MNHEY and CDR2 is SMNVEV in the germline V gene (reference sequence). The CDR3 totals 13 residues. The V gene end was trimmed by 3 bases and the J gene end by 4 bases; junction bases not matched to a gene: 2. CDR3 region: CASSFRDRYEQYF. The CDR3 region has the DNA TGTGCCAGCAGTTTCCGGGACAGGTACGAGCAGTACTTC.

This clonotype was picked up a small number of times. This rearrangement joins TRBV12-3 or TRBV12-4 to TRBJ2-1, with D perhaps matching TRBD2 (6 bases). This CDR3 contains 13 residues. Trimming left V 6 bases short and J 8 bases short, with 14 bases between. In nucleotides, the CDR3 is TGTGCCAGCAGACATAGCGGAGGGGATGAGCAGTTCTTC. This gives the protein CASRHSGGDEQFF.

The chain employs TRBV2 and TRBJ2-5; D call uncertain. This CDR3 is built from 15 residues. V was pared by 5 bases and J by 0 bases, with 13 bases between. Germline V gene lookup returns CDR1 SNHLY and CDR2 FYNNEI. The CDR3 coding sequence is TGTGCCAGCAGTCCGCCCTTTGGGGACCAAGAGACCCAGTACTTC. This translates into CASSPPFGDQETQYF.

This clonotype has only a few counts. The J gene is TRBJ2-7, the V gene TRBV5-1; unclear D gene. CDR1 is SGHRS and CDR2 is YFSETQ in the germline V gene. V was trimmed by 3 bases and J by 3 bases, leaving 13 bases between them. The CDR3 is made up of 14 amino acids. CDR3 residues: CASSSIMGIYEQYF. The CDR3 DNA reads as TGCGCCAGCAGCTCGATAATGGGGATCTACGAGCAGTACTTC.

The table lists this clonotype with a few counts. The V call is TRBV5-1, the J call TRBJ2-7; D perhaps matches TRBD1 (5 bases). CDR1 is SGHRS, CDR2 YFSETQ, per germline. Trimming removed 3 bases at V and 2 bases at J, with 24 bases between. The CDR3 totals 18 residues. The CDR3 spells CASSSQPRVGASTYEQYF. The CDR3 DNA sequence: TGCGCCAGCAGCTCCCAACCCCGAGTTGGGGCTTCTACCTACGAGCAGTACTTC. Using reference TRBV5-1 and TRBJ2-7 for the parts outside the CDR3, the full variable domain is KAGVTQTPRYLIKTRGQQVTLSCSPISGHRSVSWYQQTPGQGLQFLFEYFSETQRNKGNFPGRFSGRQFSNSRSEMNVSTLELGDSALYLCASSSQPRVGASTYEQYFGPGTRLTVT.

This clonotype came up a few times. V and J are TRBV6-2 or TRBV6-3 and TRBJ2-2; TRBD2 matches at 14 bases. This CDR3 has 20 amino acids. CDR1 and CDR2 (germline): MNHEY, SVGEGT. V trimming: 4 bases; J trimming: 3 bases; junction bases outside the gene matches: 13. The CDR3 sequence is CASSSIRRLAGGKYTGELFF. In DNA, the CDR3 is TGTGCCAGCAGTTCCATCCGGAGACTAGCGGGGGGGAAATACACCGGGGAGCTGTTTTTT.

There are a few counts of this clonotype. For the CDR3, the DNA is TGTGCCAGCTCCCAGGGGGGGATCACAGATACGCAGTATTTT. Translation gives CASSQGGITDTQYF. The genes are TRBV9 and TRBJ2-3, with D perhaps matching TRBD1 or TRBD2 (7 bases each). This CDR3 has 14 residues. V gave up 7 bases and J gave up 2 bases, with 14 bases separating them. CDR1 is SGDLS, CDR2 YYNGEE, per germline.

The gene calls are TRBV10-3 and TRBJ2-7; no definite D call. V lost 7 bases to trimming and J lost 0 bases, with 13 bases between them. CDR1 is ENHRY, CDR2 SYGVKD, per germline. The length of the CDR3 is 14 residues. The chain's CDR3 is CAIMRDTTSYEQYF. CDR3 nucleotides: TGTGCCATCATGCGAGACACAACCTCCTACGAGCAGTACTTC.

At least ten counts were recorded for this clonotype. The gene calls are TRBV28 and TRBJ2-1, with D unclear. V was cut by 5 bases and J by 5 bases, with 13 bases left in between. The CDR3 sequence is 14 residues long. Germline CDR1 MDHEN, CDR2 SYDVKM. CDR3 DNA sequence: TGTGCCAGCAGTCAAGGACCAAACAACAATGAGCAGTTCTTC. Amino acids: CASSQGPNNNEQFF.

This clonotype was picked up many times. CDR3 in amino acids: CASSYGGLTTTNYGYTF. CDR3 sequence (DNA): TGTGCCAGCAGTTACGGGGGCCTGACAACAACTAACTATGGCTACACCTTC. The chain has TRBV6-5 and TRBJ1-2; D might be TRBD1 (6 bases). Trimming cost V 2 bases and J 0 bases, with 16 bases left between them. The CDR3 has 17 residues. The germline V gene encodes CDR1 MNHEY and CDR2 SVGAGI.

This clonotype was seen a few times. The V and J genes are TRBV29-1 and TRBJ2-4; D unclear. The CDR3 totals 15 residues. V was clipped by 2 bases and J by 7 bases, with 18 bases between them. Germline CDR1 SQVTM, CDR2 ANQGSEA. CDR3 loop: CSVEIRARQGNIQYF. CDR3 DNA sequence: TGCAGCGTTGAAATTCGGGCCCGTCAAGGGAACATTCAGTACTTC.

The chain recombines TRBV3-1 with TRBJ1-6, with TRBD1 identical over 9 bases. The V and J ends lost 5 bases and 8 bases, in that order; junction bases with no gene match: 4. Germline-derived CDR1 and CDR2 are LGHDT and YNNKEL (reference sequence). The CDR3 totals 14 residues. The CDR3 spells CASSSRDRDSPLHF. Here the CDR3 DNA reads TGTGCCAGCAGCTCCCGGGACAGGGATTCACCCCTCCACTTT.

This clonotype occurred many times. The chain joins TRBV12-3 or TRBV12-4 to TRBJ2-7; possible D gene TRBD2, 5 bases. There are 14 residues in the CDR3. V was cut by 2 bases and J by 7 bases, with 15 bases left in between. The CDR3: CASSLSGPSGEQYF. CDR3 DNA: TGTGCCAGCAGTTTATCCGGTCCCTCGGGGGAGCAGTACTTC.

The gene calls are TRBV27 and TRBJ1-2; 9 positions match TRBD1. Germline V gene data show CDR1 as MNHEY and CDR2 as SMNVEV (reference sequence). Trimming removed 2 bases from V and 2 bases from J; junction bases left unmatched: 9. The CDR3 runs 17 residues. The CDR3 loop is CASSLEGTGSLNYGYTF. Written as DNA, the CDR3 is TGTGCCAGCAGTTTAGAAGGGACAGGGAGCTTAAACTATGGCTACACCTTC.

This clonotype was observed many times. This chain joins TRBV20-1 and TRBJ2-3; maybe TRBD1 (5 bases). The CDR3 runs to 14 residues. Trimming took 0 bases from V and 0 from J, leaving 7 bases between them. Germline-derived CDR1 and CDR2 are DFQATT and SNEGSKA (reference sequence). Here the CDR3 DNA reads TGCAGTGCTAGAGATGGGGCGAGCACAGATACGCAGTATTTT. The encoded protein is CSARDGASTDTQYF.

This clonotype showed up many times. The chain is built from TRBV20-1 and TRBJ2-1; D unresolved. CDR1 DFQATT and CDR2 SNEGSKA come from the germline V gene (reference sequence). The V end lost 2 bases, the J end lost 6 bases, and 8 bases lay between the germline ends. The CDR3 is made up of 12 amino acids. CDR3 DNA: TGCAGTGCTAGACCGGCTAGCAATGAGCAGTTCTTC. It translates to CSARPASNEQFF.